The TCR beta chain described here comes from a study of T cells in Graves' hyperthyroidism and ophthalmopathy. Study outcomes and limitations: Most thyroid clonotypes with frequency above 0.001 were detected in blood. Model predictions of ophthalmopathy came a median roughly 6.4 months before onset.

The investigators amplified TCR beta CDR3 regions from RNA transcripts. The primer set for the first-round RT-PCR of the TCR CDR3 was HTBI. TCRdb independently ran MiXCR on the multiplex PCR reads; one entry per CDR3 protein. The data contain about 770,000 distinct CDR3 sequences, roughly a sixth of them seen just once; the ten biggest clones take up about a sixth. This clonotype has just a few counts. Its antigen is currently unknown. V lost 1 base and J 3 bases, leaving 7 bases between the germline ends. This CDR3 is 14 amino acids long. Germline CDR1 is ENHRY and CDR2 is SYGVKD. Orbital computed tomography and thyroid ultrasound, together with serum TRAb and thyroxine and clinical symptoms, were used for diagnoses.

Specimen: blood. The receptor was derived from a woman between 50 and 59 years old with Graves' hyperthyroidism that later progressed to Graves' ophthalmopathy. The V gene is TRBV10-3, the J gene TRBJ1-5; D is uncertain. This chain's CDR3 is CAISEWRNNQPQHF. In nucleotides, the CDR3 is TGTGCCATCAGTGAGTGGAGGAACAATCAGCCCCAGCATTTT.